The text below deals with one TCR beta chain. Its antigen is unidentified. Time point: week 11, during vaccination. Vaccination comprised doses that each held 300 ug of mutant IDH1 20-mer peptide, plus topical imiquimod. V lost 0 bases and J lost 2; bases outside the gene matches: 4. Germline assignment: CDR1 SGHNT and CDR2 YENEEA. The CDR3 is made up of 16 amino acids. The sample comes from a study of a mutant IDH1 vaccine in newly diagnosed glioma. Generated by immunoSEQ multiplex PCR, the TCRdb table keeps only in-frame clones and is missing some. This sample has some 25,000 clones, with around 82% found just once.

Sample: PBMCs, taken from a glioma patient whose treatment included an IDH1 peptide vaccine. The TCR originated in a woman under 30 with glioma. The chain employs TRBV11-3 and TRBJ1-3; 7 positions match TRBD1. DNA of the CDR3: TGTGCCAGCAGCTTAGATTCAGGGGGACCTGGAAACACCATATATTTT. This translates into CASSLDSGGPGNTIYF.